The 18 T cell receptor beta chains below come from one sample, sequenced in a study of response to subunit inactivated influenza vaccine. Via MiXCR, TCRdb re-called the RT-PCR reads, giving one row per CDR3 protein. This sample has 500,000 to 550,000 distinct CDR3 sequences, with under 25% found just once. These same records also appear under a second study, on T cells expressing NK-cell markers. This second report adds: As the method of synthesis, 5'RACE template switching with UMIs yielded TCR beta cDNA.

The sequences come from CD4+ T cells sorted from PBMCs, collected 11 to 12 days after vaccination. These receptors all stem from a man in his fifties who received an inactivated influenza vaccine.

At least ten counts were recorded for this clonotype. This rearrangement joins TRBV20-1 to TRBJ1-2; 7 bases map to TRBD1. The trim removed 6 bases at V and 3 bases at J, leaving 7 bases unmatched. Germline V gene data show CDR1 as DFQATT and CDR2 as SNEGSKA (reference sequence). CDR3 length: 13 residues. The CDR3 region is CSARTGADYGYTF. The DNA for the CDR3 is TGCAGTGCGCGTACAGGGGCCGACTATGGCTACACCTTC.

The chain employs TRBV4-1 and TRBJ2-3, with unresolved D. Germline-derived CDR1 and CDR2 are MGHRA and YSYEKL. V lost 4 bases and J 5 bases, leaving 4 bases between the germline ends. There are 11 residues in the CDR3. The CDR3 DNA follows: TGCGCCAGCAGCCGCCAAGATACGCAGTATTTT. Its translation is CASSRQDTQYF.

V gene TRBV11-2 combines with J gene TRBJ1-1; D unresolved. This CDR3 spans 13 amino acids. Germline values: CDR1 SGHAT, CDR2 FQNNGV. Trimming took off 5 bases at V and 0 bases at J, with 7 bases between the two ends. The CDR3 loop reads CASSGVLNTEAFF. CDR3 DNA sequence: TGTGCCAGCAGCGGGGTGTTGAACACTGAAGCTTTCTTT.

The chain joins TRBV28 to TRBJ2-1; no definite D call. V was shortened by 7 bases and J by 3 bases, with 16 bases between the two germline ends. This CDR3 has 15 amino acids. CDR1 is MDHEN, CDR2 SYDVKM, per germline. The CDR3 nucleotides read TGTGCCAGCATCTCCTCCTCGACTGACTACAATGAGCAGTTCTTC. Protein: CASISSSTDYNEQFF.

For this clonotype: A junction end diverges from the germline sequence, so it may reflect a read error. The rearrangement links TRBV19 to TRBJ2-1, with a tentative D call TRBD2 (7 bases). The CDR3 is 15 residues long. The germline CDR1 and CDR2 sequences are LNHDA and SQIVND (reference sequence). CDR3 amino acids: CASSIRGGSYNELFF. For the CDR3, the DNA is TGTGCCAGTAGTATAAGGGGGGGTTCGTACAATGAGCTGTTCTTC.

The chain joins TRBV5-1 to TRBJ1-4; no clear D gene. This CDR3 is 14 amino acids long. The V and J ends lost 5 bases and 8 bases respectively, with 16 bases between them. CDR1 and CDR2 (germline): SGHRS, YFSETQ. For the CDR3, the DNA is TGCGCCAGCAGACCGACATCTCTCACCGAAAAACTGTTTTTT. This sequence encodes CASRPTSLTEKLFF.

The rearrangement uses TRBV9 and TRBJ2-7; 10 nucleotides agree with TRBD1. Per germline, CDR1 SGDLS and CDR2 YYNGEE. V shed 0 bases, J shed 6 bases, and the junction held 9 bases outside the gene matches. CDR3 size: 16 residues. The CDR3 bases are TGTGCCAGCAGCGTAGGCCTGACCGGGACAGGGGTCGAGCAGTACTTC. Amino acid sequence: CASSVGLTGTGVEQYF.

This clonotype appeared a few times. The chain is built from TRBV4-3 and TRBJ2-1; no reliable D call. CDR1 is LGHNA, CDR2 YSLEER, per germline. Trimming stripped 0 bases from V and 8 bases from J, with 14 bases between. The CDR3 runs to 15 residues. The CDR3 spells CASSQDRGWSDEQFF. In DNA form, the CDR3 reads TGCGCCAGCAGCCAAGATCGAGGATGGTCCGATGAGCAGTTCTTC.

The chain uses TRBV12-3 or TRBV12-4 and TRBJ2-3; the D gene is possibly TRBD2 (5 bases). Trimming removed 4 bases from V and 11 bases from J, with 16 bases in between. The CDR3 spans 13 residues. The CDR3 is CASSSLYREKQYF. For the CDR3, the DNA is TGTGCCAGCAGTTCTCTATACCGGGAAAAGCAGTATTTT.

This clonotype has just a few counts. This chain uses TRBV10-3 with TRBJ1-5, with TRBD1 as a possible D gene (5 bases). V dropped 6 bases and J dropped 6 bases, with 12 bases sitting between them. The germline V gene has CDR1 ENHRY and CDR2 SYGVKD. The CDR3 totals 13 residues. The CDR3 region is CAIRGDLSQPQHF. CDR3 in DNA: TGTGCCATCAGAGGGGACCTGAGTCAGCCCCAGCATTTT.

The genes are TRBV7-9 and TRBJ1-4; TRBD1 aligns across 8 bases. Germline CDR1 SEHNR, CDR2 FQNEAQ (reference sequence). J gave up 8 bases and V 5 bases, and 13 bases lay outside the gene matches. The CDR3 is made up of 16 amino acids. The CDR3, as DNA: TGTGCCAGCAGCCCACAACAAGGACAGGGAGGAGAAAAACTGTTTTTT. Its translation: CASSPQQGQGGEKLFF.

The V gene is TRBV20-1, the J gene TRBJ2-1, with 12 bases that match TRBD2. Germline lookup yields CDR1 DFQATT and CDR2 SNEGSKA (reference sequence). V was clipped by 3 bases and J by 6 bases; unmatched bases: 3. This CDR3 has 14 amino acids. The CDR3 coding sequence is TGCAGTGCTAGCCGGACTAGCGGGACCAATGAGCAGTTCTTC. Protein sequence: CSASRTSGTNEQFF.

This chain links TRBV24-1 with TRBJ2-1; no firm D call. The CDR3 loop spans 15 amino acids. Looked up from germline, CDR1 is KGHDR and CDR2 is SFDVKD. V dropped 5 bases and J dropped 3 bases, with 13 bases sitting between them. CDR3 amino acids: CATSAPTRHYNEQFF. The DNA for the CDR3 is TGTGCCACCAGTGCCCCGACTCGTCACTACAATGAGCAGTTCTTC.

The rearrangement uses TRBV24-1 and TRBJ2-3; 8 nucleotides match TRBD1. V trimming: 0 bases; J trimming: 2 bases; junction bases outside the gene matches: 6. The CDR3 has 17 amino acids. Germline lookup yields CDR1 KGHDR and CDR2 SFDVKD. This CDR3 is CATSDLEARGPTDTQYF. CDR3 nucleotide sequence: TGTGCCACCAGTGATTTGGAGGCCAGGGGGCCCACAGATACGCAGTATTTT.

This clonotype has just a few counts. The rearrangement joins TRBV5-1 to TRBJ2-3; 14 positions agree with TRBD2. CDR1 is SGHRS and CDR2 is YFSETQ in the germline V gene. The V gene end was trimmed by 4 bases and the J gene end by 1 base; junction bases not matched to a gene: 8. The CDR3 length is 18 residues. CDR3 in DNA: TGCGCCAGCAGCCCTGGACTAGCGGGGGGCCCTGGCACAGATACGCAGTATTTT. Translated: CASSPGLAGGPGTDTQYF.

The chain couples TRBV25-1 to TRBJ2-2, with D possibly TRBD1 on 5 matching bases. The CDR3 spans 18 residues. With 0 bases removed from V and 3 bases from J, the gap between germline ends came to 17 bases. Germline CDR1 is MGHDK and CDR2 is SYGVNS. CDR3 region: CASSEYKGRPPDTGELFF. CDR3 bases: TGTGCCAGCAGTGAATATAAGGGGCGGCCACCGGACACCGGGGAGCTGTTTTTT.

The chain employs TRBV19 and TRBJ2-5; D possibly corresponds to TRBD2 (6 bases). Trimming pared 5 bases from V and 5 bases from J, leaving 15 bases between. Germline loops: CDR1 LNHDA, CDR2 SQIVND (reference sequence). The CDR3 has 14 amino acids. The CDR3 spells CASSEIGGLETQYF. CDR3 nucleotides: TGTGCCAGTAGTGAAATCGGGGGATTGGAGACCCAGTACTTC.

This chain joins TRBV18 and TRBJ2-4; maybe TRBD1 (5 bases). Trimming took off 0 bases at V and 0 bases at J, with 9 bases between the two ends. The CDR3 has 16 residues. Germline CDR1 KGHSH, CDR2 LQKENI. The chain's CDR3 is CASSPPSQGAKNIQYF. The CDR3 DNA is TGTGCCAGCTCACCACCGTCCCAGGGAGCCAAAAACATTCAGTACTTC.